This TCR beta chain comes out of a study of blood T cell repertoires in COVID-19. Study-wide background: The cDNA or gDNA used as material had been derived from T cells, B-cell-depleted T cells, or PBMCs.

How the authors handled the data: It was from reference gene primer amplification that nucleated cell counts were estimated. The data were produced by immunoSEQ multiplex PCR, yet TCRdb's version contains in-frame clones alone and is incomplete. The DNA gave D and trimming, while V, J and clone size come from that table. The sample lists some 150,000 clones, more than 80% occurring once. The CDR3 totals 13 residues. Germline lookup yields CDR1 SGHNT and CDR2 YYREEE (reference sequence). V was clipped by 5 bases and J by 2 bases, with 10 bases between them. This chain uses TRBV5-4 with TRBJ1-1, with D possibly being TRBD1 (5 bases). Sequenced: peripheral blood. The sequence came from a human donor with acute or convalescent COVID-19. The donor label of this sample is uncertain. CDR3 residues: CASRQDTNTEAFF. CDR3 nucleotides: TGTGCCAGCAGACAGGACACCAACACTGAAGCTTTCTTT.